This T cell receptor beta chain was captured by sequencing in a study of T cell repertoires in cytomegalovirus infection (dated by TCRdb to the late 2010s). For the study in its entirety: Because public TCR beta signatures pointed to carriage of CMV infection together with the matching HLA type, the HLA type of each donor mattered for the analysis.

This clonotype was picked up many times. Its antigen is still unknown. Base-call qualities are not available, and no considerably larger clone is one nucleotide away. Sequenced on an Illumina HiSeq 1500. Clones were called with MiXCR by TCRdb after fastp trimmed the public reads at Q25, and only in-frame beta chains were retained. Rows matching on CDR3 protein sequence are summarized as one entry with the most common DNA and genes. Here the sample has roughly 250,000 distinct CDR3 sequences; 22% occur a single time. The biggest ten clones account for 15% to 20% of the sample. Broad study findings and their caveats: In the ex vivo response, HLA-C-restricted CMV-specific TCR beta clonotypes were dominant, and in two of eight donors the single most frequent clonotype came from this HLA-C-restricted group. In both this cohort and an independent cohort of 350 or so donors, the cumulative frequency of public TCR beta family members distinguished carriers of CMV infection plus the relevant HLA type.

V gives up 4 bases and J gives up 0 bases, and the segment between their germline ends measures 19 bases. For CDR1 and CDR2, the germline V gene (reference sequence) lists SEHNR and FQNEAQ. From cysteine to phenylalanine, the CDR3 is 18 amino acids long. The only DNA kept is the CDR3, 54 bases in frame from the first base. In this chain, TRBV7-9 is recombined with TRBJ2-1, and possibly TRBD2, on 6 matching bases. The sequenced material came from CD8+ T cells from PBMCs. This clonotype originated in a human donor in good health (CMV status not recorded). Some clones in this sample may be carry-over from other donors' samples. The CDR3 here reads CASSSTDGRKSSYNEQFF. DNA sequence: TGTGCCAGCAGCTCTACCGATGGGAGGAAAAGCTCCTACAATGAGCAGTTCTTC.